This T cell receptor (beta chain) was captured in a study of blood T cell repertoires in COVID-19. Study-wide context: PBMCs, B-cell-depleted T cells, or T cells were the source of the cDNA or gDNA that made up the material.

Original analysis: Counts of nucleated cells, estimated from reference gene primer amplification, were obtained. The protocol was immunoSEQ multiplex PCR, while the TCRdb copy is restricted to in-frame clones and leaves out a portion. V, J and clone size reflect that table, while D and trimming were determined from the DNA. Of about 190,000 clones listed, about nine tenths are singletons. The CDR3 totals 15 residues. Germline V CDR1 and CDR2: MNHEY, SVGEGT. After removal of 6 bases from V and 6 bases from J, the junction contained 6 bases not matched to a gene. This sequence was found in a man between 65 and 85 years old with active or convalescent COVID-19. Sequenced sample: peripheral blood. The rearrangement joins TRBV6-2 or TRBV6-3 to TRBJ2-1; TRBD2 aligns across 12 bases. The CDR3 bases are TGTGCCAGCAGCCAGACTAGCGGGAGTGGCAATGAGCAGTTCTTC. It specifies CASSQTSGSGNEQFF.